Each of the 32 T cell receptor beta chains below was sequenced from the same sample in a study of T cell changes during pregnancy in multiple sclerosis. This table comes from immunoSEQ multiplex PCR, and its TCRdb copy is limited to in-frame clones, with some not included. This table has around 70,000 clones, around 92% appearing once. Sequenced here: peripheral blood, sampled before pregnancy. Source of these receptors: a female donor with multiple sclerosis, enrolled in a pregnancy study.

The chain joins TRBV6-6 to TRBJ2-7, with D maybe TRBD2 (5 bases). This CDR3 contains 15 residues. V lost 4 bases and J 3 bases, leaving 16 bases between the germline ends. CDR1 and CDR2 (germline): MNHNY, SVGAGI (reference sequence). This CDR3 is CASSSPSLANYEQYF. CDR3 in DNA: TGTGCCAGCAGTTCCCCCAGCCTAGCTAACTACGAGCAGTACTTC.

The rearrangement joins TRBV19 to TRBJ1-1, with TRBD1 matching 10 bases. The germline V gene encodes CDR1 LNHDA and CDR2 SQIVND (reference sequence). The V segment lost 2 bases and the J segment 3 bases; nucleotides outside the gene matches: 3. This CDR3 spans 15 amino acids. The CDR3 spells CASSIRTGGDTEAFF. The CDR3 DNA sequence: TGTGCCAGTAGTATAAGGACAGGGGGAGACACTGAAGCTTTCTTT.

The genes are TRBV18 and TRBJ1-1; 8 nucleotides align to TRBD1. The ends lost 5 bases at V and 1 base at J; junction bases unmatched: 3. The CDR3 consists of 14 residues. The germline CDR1 and CDR2 sequences are KGHSH and LQKENI. CDR3 protein: CASSKTGENTEAFF. The CDR3 DNA reads TGTGCCAGCTCAAAGACAGGGGAGAACACTGAAGCTTTCTTT.

V gene TRBV9 combines with J gene TRBJ2-5, with a tentative D call TRBD2 (5 bases). The CDR3 sequence is 15 residues long. V was cut by 3 bases and J by 4 bases, with 16 bases left in between. CDR1 and CDR2 from the germline V gene are SGDLS and YYNGEE. CDR3 in DNA: TGTGCCAGCAGCGCCCGTATTGGAGAGGGAGAGACCCAGTACTTC. It yields the protein CASSARIGEGETQYF.

The V and J genes are TRBV19 and TRBJ2-7; D is unresolved. Trimming pared 7 bases from V and 6 bases from J, leaving 16 bases between. Germline V CDR1 and CDR2: LNHDA, SQIVND (reference sequence). The CDR3 has 13 amino acids. CDR3 bases: TGTGCCAGTACCACGCGAGCCTCCGCCGAGCAGTACTTC. Translation: CASTTRASAEQYF.

The chain combines TRBV7-9 with TRBJ2-1; 7 bases align to TRBD1. The CDR3 contains 15 residues. V shed 5 bases, J shed 8 bases, and the junction held 12 bases outside the gene matches. Germline V gene sequence: CDR1 SEHNR, CDR2 FQNEAQ (reference sequence). CDR3 sequence: CASSQGDSIFDEQFF. The CDR3, as DNA: TGTGCCAGCAGCCAGGGGGACAGTATTTTCGATGAGCAGTTCTTC.

The J gene is TRBJ2-2, the V gene TRBV30; 8 bases map to TRBD2. This CDR3 is 14 amino acids long. The germline gives CDR1 GTSNPN, CDR2 SVGIG (reference sequence). The ends lost 3 bases at V and 3 bases at J; junction bases unmatched: 3. The CDR3: CAWREREYTGELFF. The CDR3 coding sequence is TGTGCCTGGAGGGAGCGGGAGTACACCGGGGAGCTGTTTTTT. The whole variable domain, remainder taken from reference TRBV30 and TRBJ2-2, is SQTIHQWPATLVQPVGSPLSLECTVEGTSNPNLYWYRQAAGRGLQLLFYSVGIGQISSEVPQNLSASRPQDRQFILSSKKLLLSDSGFYLCAWREREYTGELFFGEGSRLTVL.

The chain joins TRBV5-4 to TRBJ2-1, with 12 positions matching TRBD1. This CDR3 is 15 amino acids long. CDR1 and CDR2 from the germline V gene are SGHNT and YYREEE (reference sequence). V shed 0 bases, J shed 7 bases, and the junction held 2 bases outside the gene matches. In DNA form, the CDR3 reads TGTGCCAGCAGCTTGGCGGGACAGGGGGCGAATGAGCAGTTCTTC. Residues: CASSLAGQGANEQFF.

This clone occurred once. The chain uses TRBV29-1 and TRBJ2-2; D is perhaps TRBD1 (6 bases). From germline, CDR1 is SQVTM and CDR2 ANQGSEA. The length of the CDR3 is 15 residues. DNA of the CDR3: TGCAGTACGACAGGTGGGGTCTCGAACACCGGGGAGCTGTTTTTT. It yields the protein CSTTGGVSNTGELFF.

The sample holds one count of this clone. The V and J genes are TRBV19 and TRBJ1-4, with D possibly being TRBD1 (6 bases). V lost 7 bases and J lost 8, with 11 bases in between. The CDR3 runs 12 residues. Germline values: CDR1 LNHDA, CDR2 SQIVND (reference sequence). The CDR3 bases are TGTGCCAGTATGGGGGCCTACGAAAAACTGTTTTTT. Amino acids: CASMGAYEKLFF.

The chain uses TRBV28 and TRBJ2-1; TRBD2 matches 14 bases. The CDR3 runs 16 residues. V trimming: 6 bases; J trimming: 8 bases; junction bases outside the gene matches: 9. Germline CDR1 reads MDHEN; CDR2 reads SYDVKM. Here the CDR3 DNA reads TGTGCCAGCAGCGATCCCCCGGGACTAGCGGGAGATGAGCAGTTCTTC. It codes for CASSDPPGLAGDEQFF.

The chain employs TRBV29-1 and TRBJ2-3, with TRBD1 matching 10 bases. CDR1 SQVTM and CDR2 ANQGSEA come from the germline V gene. The CDR3 extends over 15 amino acids. V shed 5 bases, J shed 1 base, and the junction held 6 bases outside the gene matches. CDR3 amino acids: CSVWGQGIGTDTQYF. The CDR3 DNA sequence: TGCAGCGTTTGGGGACAGGGGATCGGCACAGATACGCAGTATTTT.

J is TRBJ2-1 and V is TRBV18; 7 bases are shared with TRBD2. The CDR3 totals 14 residues. The V and J ends lost 2 bases and 5 bases, in that order; junction bases with no gene match: 3. Germline loops: CDR1 KGHSH, CDR2 LQKENI. As DNA, the CDR3 is TGTGCCAGCTCACCAGTTGCGGGGGACAATGAGCAGTTCTTC. Protein product: CASSPVAGDNEQFF.

DNA for the CDR3: TGTGCCATCAGCTTCACACAGGGACGGGGCGAGCAGTACTTC. Protein sequence: CAISFTQGRGEQYF. J is TRBJ2-7 and V is TRBV10-3; possible D gene TRBD1, 6 bases. CDR3 length: 14 amino acids. V shed 6 bases and J shed 6 bases, with 18 bases lying between them. Germline V gives CDR1 ENHRY, CDR2 SYGVKD.

The chain has TRBV2 and TRBJ1-2; TRBD1 is a possible D gene (5 bases). The CDR3 loop spans 14 amino acids. CDR1 and CDR2 from the germline V gene are SNHLY and FYNNEI. The V end was cut by 6 bases, the J end by 4 bases, with 15 bases between. CDR3 loop: CASRRQQTLYGYTF. CDR3 bases: TGTGCCAGCAGACGACAGCAGACCCTCTATGGCTACACCTTC.

V is TRBV7-9 and J is TRBJ2-7; possibly TRBD2 for D (7 bases). This CDR3 spans 17 amino acids. Germline V CDR1 and CDR2: SEHNR, FQNEAQ (reference sequence). V was pared by 0 bases and J by 5 bases, with 20 bases between. CDR3 sequence: CASSLAGGGLNHHEQYF. The CDR3 DNA follows: TGTGCCAGCAGCTTAGCGGGAGGGGGTCTTAATCATCACGAGCAGTACTTC. Variable domain in full (rest from reference TRBV7-9 and TRBJ2-7): DTGVSQNPRHKITKRGQNVTFRCDPISEHNRLYWYRQTLGQGPEFLTYFQNEAQLEKSRLLSDRFSAERPKGSFSTLEIQRTEQGDSAMYLCASSLAGGGLNHHEQYFGPGTRLTVT.

The CDR3 spells CSVEDKDRATEAFF. CDR3 nucleotide sequence: TGCAGCGTTGAAGACAAGGACAGGGCCACTGAAGCTTTCTTT. The gene calls are TRBV29-1 and TRBJ1-1; 8 bases are a match to TRBD1. CDR3 length: 14 amino acids. The germline gives CDR1 SQVTM, CDR2 ANQGSEA. V lost 0 bases to trimming and J lost 4 bases; unmatched junction nucleotides: 4.

The chain links TRBV5-1 to TRBJ2-7; D is perhaps TRBD1 (5 bases). The ends were cut back, 2 bases at V and 3 bases at J, with 12 bases in the middle. Germline loops: CDR1 SGHRS, CDR2 YFSETQ. CDR3 length: 14 residues. The CDR3 protein is CASSLTGHLYEQYF. The DNA for the CDR3 is TGCGCCAGCAGCTTAACAGGCCACCTCTACGAGCAGTACTTC.

This chain links TRBV19 with TRBJ1-2; TRBD1 agrees at 8 bases. The germline gives CDR1 LNHDA, CDR2 SQIVND (reference sequence). The CDR3 length is 16 residues. V was pared by 2 bases and J by 7 bases, with 12 bases of the junction left unmatched. CDR3 bases: TGTGCCAGTAGTATACGAATGAGACAGGGGAGCTCTGGCTACACCTTC. It encodes CASSIRMRQGSSGYTF.

V and J are TRBV18 and TRBJ2-5; possible D gene TRBD1, 6 bases. The germline CDR1 and CDR2 sequences are KGHSH and LQKENI. CDR3 length: 14 amino acids. V was clipped by 6 bases and J by 5 bases, with 16 bases between them. The CDR3: CASSDPPRGETQYF. The CDR3 DNA reads as TGTGCCAGCTCGGACCCCCCGAGGGGGGAGACCCAGTACTTC.

The chain carries TRBV5-4 and TRBJ1-2; D possibly corresponds to TRBD1 (6 bases). Germline CDR1 reads SGHNT; CDR2 reads YYREEE (reference sequence). The V end lost 6 bases, the J end lost 3 bases, and 15 bases lay between the germline ends. The CDR3 runs 14 residues. The CDR3 region is CASNEPGQYYGYTF. CDR3 DNA sequence: TGTGCCAGCAACGAACCGGGACAATACTATGGCTACACCTTC.

V gene TRBV5-5 combines with J gene TRBJ2-1, with 9 nucleotides matching TRBD2. Trimming at V came to 0 bases and at J to 8 bases, leaving 3 bases not matched to a gene. Germline values: CDR1 SGHKS, CDR2 YYEKEE (reference sequence). The CDR3 consists of 14 residues. The CDR3 nucleotides read TGTGCCAGCAGCTTGGGTAGCGGGAGTTATGAGCAGTTCTTC. It encodes CASSLGSGSYEQFF.

V and J are TRBV7-3 and TRBJ2-1, with a possible D match to TRBD2 (5 bases). Trimming took off 5 bases at V and 10 bases at J, with 18 bases between the two ends. The CDR3 has 14 amino acids. Germline V gives CDR1 SGHTA, CDR2 FQGTGA. The CDR3 DNA is TGTGCCAGCAGCCAAATGGCTGGGGAGTACGAGCAGTTCTTC. This translates into CASSQMAGEYEQFF.

This clone appeared a few times. V and J are TRBV11-1 and TRBJ1-1; 7 bases map to TRBD1. The CDR3 has 16 amino acids. Germline V gene lookup returns CDR1 SGHAT and CDR2 FQDESV (reference sequence). With V trimmed by 5 bases and J by 3 bases, 12 bases remained unmatched. CDR3 sequence reads: CASSVRQGSWDTEAFF. The CDR3 DNA reads as TGTGCCAGCAGCGTCCGACAGGGTAGTTGGGACACTGAAGCTTTCTTT. The full variable domain, with the rest looked up from reference TRBV11-1 and TRBJ1-1, is EAEVAQSPRYKITEKSQAVAFWCDPISGHATLYWYRQILGQGPELLVQFQDESVVDDSQLPKDRFSAERLKGVDSTLKIQPAELGDSAMYLCASSVRQGSWDTEAFFGQGTRLTVV.

This clone was recorded only once. The chain employs TRBV18 and TRBJ2-4; D not certain. Germline V gene sequence: CDR1 KGHSH, CDR2 LQKENI. This CDR3 spans 12 amino acids. The V end was cut by 3 bases, the J end by 8 bases, with 8 bases between. Here the CDR3 reads CASSPVEDIQYF. In DNA, the CDR3 is TGTGCCAGCTCACCCGTCGAGGACATTCAGTACTTC.

The chain employs TRBV4-3 and TRBJ2-7, with D perhaps TRBD2 (5 bases). The CDR3 is 16 residues long. V was clipped by 0 bases and J by 0 bases, with 12 bases between them. Germline CDR1 is LGHNA and CDR2 is YSLEER. The CDR3: CASSQDLAAASYEQYF. The CDR3 nucleotides read TGCGCCAGCAGCCAAGATTTGGCAGCGGCCTCCTACGAGCAGTACTTC.

V gene TRBV7-3 combines with J gene TRBJ2-1, with D possibly matching TRBD1 (6 bases). V was pared by 3 bases and J by 0 bases, with 9 bases between. Germline lookup yields CDR1 SGHTA and CDR2 FQGTGA. The CDR3 is 15 residues long. CDR3 amino acids: CASSLGTSSYNEQFF. CDR3 in DNA: TGTGCCAGCAGCTTGGGGACAAGCTCCTACAATGAGCAGTTCTTC.

The chain joins TRBV9 to TRBJ2-7; the match to TRBD1 covers 7 bases. The germline gives CDR1 SGDLS, CDR2 YYNGEE. V was pared by 3 bases and J by 5 bases, with 5 bases of the junction left unmatched. The CDR3 runs 13 residues. The CDR3 reads CASSGRDSHEQYF. The DNA of the CDR3 is TGTGCCAGCAGCGGCCGGGACAGCCACGAGCAGTACTTC.

V and J are TRBV5-1 and TRBJ2-7, with 9 bases lining up with TRBD1. The length of the CDR3 is 14 residues. The junction had 8 bases not matched to a gene; V was cut back by 8 bases and J by 2 bases. The germline CDR1 and CDR2 sequences are SGHRS and YFSETQ. CDR3 sequence: CASSPGTGPYEQYF. Here the CDR3 DNA reads TGCGCCAGTTCGCCGGGGACAGGGCCCTACGAGCAGTACTTC.

The genes are TRBV4-3 and TRBJ2-2, with D possibly being TRBD1 (6 bases). V lost 2 bases, J lost 1 base, and 14 bases lay in between. The CDR3 has 17 amino acids. Germline CDR1 and CDR2: LGHNA and YSLEER. CDR3 coding DNA: TGCGCCAGCAGCCAACACCTTTGGGGACAGAACACCGGGGAGCTGTTTTTT. This translates into CASSQHLWGQNTGELFF.

V is TRBV5-1 and J is TRBJ1-4; possible D gene TRBD1, 5 bases. Trimming left V 2 bases short and J 8 bases short, with 13 bases between. The CDR3 loop spans 14 amino acids. The V gene's germline CDR1 is SGHRS and CDR2 YFSETQ. CDR3 in amino acids: CASSFSGTGEKLFF. CDR3 in DNA: TGCGCCAGCAGCTTCTCGGGGACTGGCGAAAAACTGTTTTTT.

The chain employs TRBV9 and TRBJ2-2, with 8 nucleotides matching TRBD1. The CDR3 has 16 amino acids. The V gene end was trimmed by 3 bases and the J gene end by 5 bases; junction bases not matched to a gene: 9. Germline CDR1 reads SGDLS; CDR2 reads YYNGEE. CDR3 protein: CASSATNDRGTGELFF. CDR3 nucleotide sequence: TGTGCCAGCAGCGCTACAAACGACAGGGGAACCGGGGAGCTGTTTTTT.